Listed below are T cell receptor beta chains from one sample, sequenced in a study of identical twins. A single record per CDR3 protein comes from TCRdb applying MiXCR to the 5' RACE reads. Of about 390,000 distinct CDR3 sequences listed, approximately 8.8% are singletons. Sequenced sample: naive T cells sorted from blood. The receptor set was obtained from a woman aged 50 to 65 in good health. Each CDR3 is given with its conserved first and last residue. A D gene is named only where the DNA matches it firmly. Only part of the rows carry a size: once, few, many, or a class if the clone is expanded.

D gene	V gene	J gene	clone size	CDR3 protein	CDR3 DNA
.	TRBV3-1	TRBJ2-2	once	CASRPNAGIGDGELFF	TGTGCCAGCAGGCCTAACGCGGGAATTGGCGACGGGGAGCTGTTTTTT
.	TRBV6-5	TRBJ2-5	few	CASSSWLKRETQYF	TGTGCCAGCAGCAGCTGGTTAAAAAGGGAGACCCAGTACTTC
TRBD1	TRBV7-2	TRBJ2-1	many	CASSLGTGWNNEQFF	TGTGCCAGCAGCTTGGGGACAGGGTGGAACAATGAGCAGTTCTTC
TRBD1	TRBV7-9	TRBJ1-1	.	CASSATGGLSEAFF	TGTGCCAGCAGTGCGACAGGGGGCCTTTCTGAAGCTTTCTTT
.	TRBV18	TRBJ2-1	.	CASSPFQGGADEQFF	TGTGCCAGCTCACCCTTCCAGGGCGGGGCGGATGAGCAGTTCTTC
.	TRBV9	TRBJ2-3	many	CASSVGPQAQYF	TGTGCCAGCAGCGTCGGACCCCAGGCGCAGTATTTT
TRBD1	TRBV20-1	TRBJ2-5	.	CSARGDRGSPVYF	TGCAGTGCTAGAGGGGACAGAGGTTCCCCTGTGTACTTC
TRBD1	TRBV29-1	TRBJ1-2	.	CSVARGRDYGYTF	TGCAGCGTAGCCAGGGGGCGCGACTATGGCTACACCTTC
TRBD1	TRBV12-3/TRBV12-4	TRBJ1-4	many	CASSWSRGQKLFF	TGTGCCAGCAGTTGGAGCAGGGGGCAAAAACTGTTTTTT
.	TRBV20-1	TRBJ2-5	.	CSAALGETQYF	TGCAGTGCCGCCCTAGGGGAGACCCAGTACTTC
TRBD1	TRBV5-1	TRBJ2-1	.	CASSLLTGLPGFPTLNEQFF	TGCGCCAGCAGCTTGTTGACAGGGCTTCCAGGTTTTCCTACCCTCAATGAGCAGTTCTTC
TRBD1	TRBV4-2	TRBJ2-7	.	CASSQVHRGVYEQYF	TGTGCCAGCAGCCAAGTTCACAGGGGGGTCTACGAGCAGTACTTC
.	TRBV12-3/TRBV12-4	TRBJ1-4	many	CASSFSGGRRRGEKLFF	TGTGCCAGCAGTTTCTCGGGCGGGCGGCGACGCGGTGAAAAACTGTTTTTT
.	TRBV20-1	TRBJ1-5	few	CSARDLGGTKYSNQPQHF	TGCAGTGCTAGAGATCTGGGGGGAACAAAATATAGCAATCAGCCCCAGCATTTT
.	TRBV11-2	TRBJ2-1	many	CASSFYEDSYNEQFF	TGTGCCAGCAGCTTTTATGAGGACTCCTACAATGAGCAGTTCTTC
.	TRBV20-1	TRBJ2-1	.	CSARNHNEQFF	TGCAGTGCCAGAAATCACAATGAGCAGTTCTTC
TRBD1	TRBV9	TRBJ2-4	.	CASSPGQGLAKNIQYF	TGTGCCAGCAGCCCCGGACAGGGTCTCGCCAAAAACATTCAGTACTTC
.	TRBV12-3/TRBV12-4	TRBJ2-7	many	CASSFPEYEQYF	TGTGCCAGCAGTTTTCCGGAGTACGAGCAGTACTTC
.	TRBV12-3/TRBV12-4	TRBJ2-4	.	CASSLARDIQYF	TGTGCCAGCAGTTTGGCCCGGGACATTCAGTACTTC
.	TRBV4-1	TRBJ2-3	many	CASSQGDTQYF	TGCGCCAGCAGCCAAGGGGATACGCAGTATTTT
.	TRBV29-1	TRBJ1-1	.	CSVDRSLGTEAFF	TGCAGCGTCGATCGGAGCCTCGGGACTGAAGCTTTCTTT
.	TRBV12-3/TRBV12-4	TRBJ2-2	.	CASTGVGGMVTGELFF	TGTGCCAGTACCGGGGTCGGCGGGATGGTCACCGGGGAGCTGTTTTTT
.	TRBV5-1	TRBJ2-2	many	CASSPAAGPNTGELFF	TGCGCCAGCAGCCCGGCGGCCGGACCGAACACCGGGGAGCTGTTTTTT
TRBD1	TRBV6-6	TRBJ2-5	.	CASTHQGDRAETQYF	TGTGCCAGCACCCACCAGGGGGACAGGGCGGAGACCCAGTACTTC
.	TRBV11-2	TRBJ2-1	many	CASSLYLGSSYNEQFF	TGTGCCAGCAGCTTATACCTGGGATCCTCCTACAATGAGCAGTTCTTC
TRBD1	TRBV24-1	TRBJ2-6	.	CATAPRGQIAGANVLTF	TGTGCCACCGCGCCCAGGGGGCAGATTGCTGGGGCCAACGTCCTGACTTTC
TRBD1	TRBV7-8	TRBJ2-2	.	CASSKTGRVTGELFF	TGTGCCAGCAGCAAGACAGGGCGGGTCACCGGGGAGCTGTTTTTT
.	TRBV3-1	TRBJ2-1	few	CASSTLGQFNEQFF	TGTGCCAGCAGTACTCTCGGGCAGTTCAATGAGCAGTTCTTC
TRBD1	TRBV4-1	TRBJ1-5	few	CASSQEAGQGYGQPQHF	TGCGCCAGCAGCCAAGAGGCGGGACAGGGGTACGGTCAGCCCCAGCATTTT
TRBD2	TRBV5-1	TRBJ2-2	.	CASSTYPSGRAVRTGELFF	TGCGCCAGCAGCACCTATCCTAGCGGGAGGGCCGTAAGGACCGGGGAGCTGTTTTTT
.	TRBV11-3	TRBJ1-2	.	CASSSLRGRSNYGYTF	TGTGCCAGCAGCTCCCTCCGGGGACGATCCAACTATGGCTACACCTTC
.	TRBV29-1	TRBJ2-1	many	CSVESLNEQFF	TGCAGCGTTGAGTCGTTAAATGAGCAGTTCTTC
.	TRBV20-1	TRBJ2-3	.	CSARDEETSTDTQYF	TGCAGTGCTAGAGATGAAGAGACTAGCACAGATACGCAGTATTTT
.	TRBV20-1	TRBJ2-3	few	CSASRESDTQYF	TGCAGTGCTAGCAGAGAGTCGGATACGCAGTATTTT
TRBD2	TRBV6-1	TRBJ2-2	.	CASSEAGGMEGELFF	TGTGCCAGCAGTGAAGCCGGGGGGATGGAGGGGGAGCTGTTTTTT
.	TRBV29-1	TRBJ1-2	.	CSAGTSNYGYTF	TGCAGCGCCGGGACATCTAACTATGGCTACACCTTC
.	TRBV7-2	TRBJ1-1	many	CASSLRQIEAFF	TGTGCCAGCAGCTTAAGACAGATTGAAGCTTTCTTT
.	TRBV14	TRBJ2-3	.	CASSRWVDTQYF	TGTGCCAGCAGCCGGTGGGTTGATACGCAGTATTTT
TRBD2	TRBV12-3/TRBV12-4	TRBJ2-4	few	CASSLRLAGKNIQYF	TGTGCCAGCAGTTTAAGACTAGCGGGGAAAAACATTCAGTACTTC
.	TRBV6-6	TRBJ1-5	many	CASSSIHNRASGNQPQHF	TGTGCCAGCAGTTCCATACACAACAGGGCTTCAGGCAATCAGCCCCAGCATTTT
TRBD2	TRBV20-1	TRBJ2-3	few	CSARRLAGKGWEDDLTDTQYF	TGCAGTGCTAGGAGACTAGCGGGAAAAGGATGGGAGGATGATCTGACAGATACGCAGTATTTT
.	TRBV20-1	TRBJ1-1	many	CSARGPSQAFF	TGCAGTGCTAGAGGTCCCAGCCAAGCTTTCTTT
TRBD2	TRBV5-1	TRBJ2-1	many	CASSFAGVGNEQFF	TGCGCCAGCAGCTTTGCGGGAGTGGGGAATGAGCAGTTCTTC
TRBD1	TRBV3-1	TRBJ2-7	few	CASSQEGGQASYEQYF	TGTGCCAGCAGCCAAGAAGGGGGACAGGCCTCCTACGAGCAGTACTTC
TRBD1	TRBV11-2	TRBJ1-2	few	CASSSGQGAHYGYTF	TGTGCCAGCAGCTCCGGACAGGGGGCACACTATGGCTACACCTTC